This T cell receptor (beta chain) appears in the sequencing data of a study of cytomegalovirus exposure and HLA in healthy donors. Turning to this clone: What it binds is unknown.

The study ran its PCR with 60 Vbeta and 13 Jbeta primers. Per the original data handling: Approximately 80 million unique TCR beta chains, about 11 million of them shared, were counted by a later analysis. Measured with immunoSEQ multiplex PCR; TCRdb has only the in-frame clones, and not every one. D and trimming come from the DNA, and the V and J calls and clone size come from that table. This table holds some 150,000 clones, around 88% found once. Germline V gives CDR1 MNHEY, CDR2 SMNVEV (reference sequence). CDR3 length equals 14 residues. V dropped 6 bases and J dropped 1; count of bases not matched to a gene: 4. Study outcomes and limitations: Most TCRs appeared rarely, but some public TCRs recurred in many donors. Within an earlier analysis, most TCR beta V segments proved productive either about 90% or about 30% of the time.

The genes are TRBV27 and TRBJ1-1; TRBD1 matches at 8 bases. What was sequenced was PBMCs. The TCR comes from a woman aged 25 to 39 in good health and CMV-seronegative. CDR3 amino acids: CASRRDRQNTEAFF. Written as DNA, the CDR3 is TGTGCCAGCAGGCGGGACAGGCAGAACACTGAAGCTTTCTTT.